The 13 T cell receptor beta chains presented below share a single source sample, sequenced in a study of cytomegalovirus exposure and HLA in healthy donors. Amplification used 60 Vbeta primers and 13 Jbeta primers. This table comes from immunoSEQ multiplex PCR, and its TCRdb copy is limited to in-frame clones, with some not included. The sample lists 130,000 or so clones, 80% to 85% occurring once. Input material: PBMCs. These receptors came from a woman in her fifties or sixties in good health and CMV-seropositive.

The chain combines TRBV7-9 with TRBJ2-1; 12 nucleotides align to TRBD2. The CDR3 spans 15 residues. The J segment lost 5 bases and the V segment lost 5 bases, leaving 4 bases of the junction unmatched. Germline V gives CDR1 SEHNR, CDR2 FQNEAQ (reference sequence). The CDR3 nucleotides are TGTGCCAGCAGCGCAAGGACTAGCGGGGACAATGAGCAGTTCTTC. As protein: CASSARTSGDNEQFF. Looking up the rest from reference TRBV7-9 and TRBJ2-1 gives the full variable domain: DTGVSQNPRHKITKRGQNVTFRCDPISEHNRLYWYRQTLGQGPEFLTYFQNEAQLEKSRLLSDRFSAERPKGSFSTLEIQRTEQGDSAMYLCASSARTSGDNEQFFGPGTRLTVL.

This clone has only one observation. The CDR3, as DNA: TGTGCCAGCAGCTCGGGACAGGGGGCGAACACCGGGGAGCTGTTTTTT. Amino acids: CASSSGQGANTGELFF. The V gene is TRBV11-3, the J gene TRBJ2-2; 11 nucleotides align to TRBD1. V trimming: 4 bases; J trimming: 0 bases; junction bases outside the gene matches: 1. Germline CDR1 reads SGHNT; CDR2 reads YENEEA. The CDR3 runs 16 residues.

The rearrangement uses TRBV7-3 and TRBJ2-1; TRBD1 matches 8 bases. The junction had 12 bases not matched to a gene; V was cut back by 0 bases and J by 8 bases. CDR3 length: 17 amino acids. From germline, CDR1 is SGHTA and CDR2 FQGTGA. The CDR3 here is CASSLTFRQGRVDEQFF. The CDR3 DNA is TGTGCCAGCAGCTTAACGTTTAGACAGGGGAGAGTCGATGAGCAGTTCTTC.

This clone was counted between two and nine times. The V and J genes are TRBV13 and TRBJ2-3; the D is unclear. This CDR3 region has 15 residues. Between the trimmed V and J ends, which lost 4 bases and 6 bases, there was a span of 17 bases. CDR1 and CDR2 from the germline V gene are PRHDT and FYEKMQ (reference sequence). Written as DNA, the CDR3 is TGTGCCAGCAGCTCCAGTGGTGTGTCGGGTGATACGCAGTATTTT. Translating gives CASSSSGVSGDTQYF.

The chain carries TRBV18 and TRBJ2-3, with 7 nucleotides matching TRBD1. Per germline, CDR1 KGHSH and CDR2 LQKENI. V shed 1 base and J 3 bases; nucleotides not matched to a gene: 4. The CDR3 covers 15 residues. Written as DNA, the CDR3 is TGTGCCAGCTCACCACAGGGGGCACGGACAGATACGCAGTATTTT. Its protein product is CASSPQGARTDTQYF.

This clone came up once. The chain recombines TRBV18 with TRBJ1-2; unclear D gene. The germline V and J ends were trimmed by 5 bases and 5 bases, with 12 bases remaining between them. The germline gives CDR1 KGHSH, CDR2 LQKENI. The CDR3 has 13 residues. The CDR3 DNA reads TGTGCCAGCTCAATTGGCCGTATATATGGCTACACCTTC. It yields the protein CASSIGRIYGYTF.

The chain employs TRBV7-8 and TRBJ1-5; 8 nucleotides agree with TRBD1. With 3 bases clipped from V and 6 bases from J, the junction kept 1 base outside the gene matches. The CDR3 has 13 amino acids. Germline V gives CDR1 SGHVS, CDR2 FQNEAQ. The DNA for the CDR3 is TGTGCCAGCAGCTTTACAGGGGGTCAGCCCCAGCATTTT. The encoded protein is CASSFTGGQPQHF.

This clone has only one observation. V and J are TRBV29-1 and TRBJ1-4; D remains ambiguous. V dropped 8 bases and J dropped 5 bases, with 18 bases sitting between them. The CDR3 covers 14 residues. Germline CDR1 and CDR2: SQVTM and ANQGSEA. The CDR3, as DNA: TGCAGCATCCTGAGGGAGACTGGGAATGAAAAACTGTTTTTT. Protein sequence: CSILRETGNEKLFF.

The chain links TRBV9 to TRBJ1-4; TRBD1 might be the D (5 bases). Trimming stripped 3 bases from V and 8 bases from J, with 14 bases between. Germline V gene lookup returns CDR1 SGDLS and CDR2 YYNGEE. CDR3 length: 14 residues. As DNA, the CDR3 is TGTGCCAGCAGCGGGGGGGGTTTCGGCGAAAAACTGTTTTTT. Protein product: CASSGGGFGEKLFF. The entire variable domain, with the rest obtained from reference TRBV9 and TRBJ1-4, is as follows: DSGVTQTPKHLITATGQRVTLRCSPRSGDLSVYWYQQSLDQGLQFLIQYYNGEERAKGNILERFSAQQFPDLHSELNLSSLELGDSALYFCASSGGGFGEKLFFGSGTQLSVL.

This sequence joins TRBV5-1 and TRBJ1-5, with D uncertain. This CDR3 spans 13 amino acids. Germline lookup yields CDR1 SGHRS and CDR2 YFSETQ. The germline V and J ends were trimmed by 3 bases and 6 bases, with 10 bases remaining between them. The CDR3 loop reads CASSSGMGQPQHF. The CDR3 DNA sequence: TGCGCCAGCAGCTCAGGCATGGGTCAGCCCCAGCATTTT. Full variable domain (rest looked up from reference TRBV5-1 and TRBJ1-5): KAGVTQTPRYLIKTRGQQVTLSCSPISGHRSVSWYQQTPGQGLQFLFEYFSETQRNKGNFPGRFSGRQFSNSRSEMNVSTLELGDSALYLCASSSGMGQPQHFGDGTRLSIL.

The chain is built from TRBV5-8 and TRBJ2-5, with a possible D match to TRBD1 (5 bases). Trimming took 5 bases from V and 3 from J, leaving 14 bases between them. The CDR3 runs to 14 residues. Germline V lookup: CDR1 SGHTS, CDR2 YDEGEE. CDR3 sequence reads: CASRPFLGEETQYF. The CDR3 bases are TGTGCCAGCAGGCCCTTTCTAGGGGAAGAGACCCAGTACTTC.

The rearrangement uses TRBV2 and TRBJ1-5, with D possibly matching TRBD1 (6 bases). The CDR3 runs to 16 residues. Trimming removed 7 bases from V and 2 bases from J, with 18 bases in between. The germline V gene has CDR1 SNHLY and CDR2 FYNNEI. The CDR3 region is CASTTAPRGGNQPQHF. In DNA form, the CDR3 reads TGTGCCAGCACAACCGCCCCCAGGGGCGGCAATCAGCCCCAGCATTTT.

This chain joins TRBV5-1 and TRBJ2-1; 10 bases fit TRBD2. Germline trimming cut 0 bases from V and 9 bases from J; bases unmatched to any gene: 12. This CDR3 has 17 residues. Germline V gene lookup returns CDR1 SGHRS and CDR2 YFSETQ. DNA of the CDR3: TGCGCCAGCAGCTTGGTGGTACTAGCGGGGACGGGTGGTGAGCAGTTCTTC. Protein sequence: CASSLVVLAGTGGEQFF.